These 28 T cell receptor beta chains share one sample of origin, sequenced in a study of identical twins (dated by TCRdb to 2016 to 2017). Library generation was performed with 5' RACE. Sequenced on an Illumina HiSeq 2000. TCRdb reanalyzed the raw reads on its own, using fastp at Q25 for trimming and MiXCR for clone calling, and kept in-frame beta chains. Rows with one shared CDR3 protein collapse into an entry with the most common genes and DNA. Here the sample has 1,800,000 or so distinct CDR3 sequences; about 30% occur a single time. More than 0.25% of the sample belongs to the ten largest clones. Sample: cord blood. These receptor sequences come from a newborn girl in good health.

The chain couples TRBV18 to TRBJ1-2; TRBD1 might be the D (6 bases). V was cut by 2 bases and J by 4 bases, with 14 bases left in between. Looked up from germline, CDR1 is KGHSH and CDR2 is LQKENI. This CDR3 spans 15 amino acids. The CDR3 nucleotides read TGTGCCAGCTCACCAGTAGCACAGGGTGGCTATGGCTACACCTTC. This translates into CASSPVAQGGYGYTF.

The chain has TRBV7-2 and TRBJ2-2, with D perhaps matching TRBD2 (6 bases). Trimming cost V 2 bases and J 4 bases, with 17 bases left between them. This CDR3 is built from 17 residues. Germline V gene data show CDR1 as SGHTA and CDR2 as FQGNSA. The CDR3 nucleotides are TGTGCCAGCAGCTTACGAGAGCGGGCCATGGGCACCGGGGAGCTGTTTTTT. Protein product: CASSLRERAMGTGELFF.

The chain has TRBV9 and TRBJ2-1, with 12 bases that match TRBD2. V trimming: 4 bases; J trimming: 0 bases; junction bases outside the gene matches: 8. In germline, CDR1 is SGDLS, CDR2 YYNGEE. There are 18 residues in the CDR3. The CDR3 sequence: CASSPLAGGPSSYNEQFF. CDR3 in DNA: TGTGCCAGCAGCCCTCTAGCGGGGGGGCCTAGCTCCTACAATGAGCAGTTCTTC.

The chain carries TRBV6-5 and TRBJ2-4; possible D gene TRBD2, 6 bases. The CDR3 sequence is 14 residues long. Deletions cut 8 bases from V and 13 bases from J, with 24 bases between. Per germline, CDR1 MNHEY and CDR2 SVGAGI. CDR3 sequence (DNA): TGTGCCAGCGCCCTAGCGTCCCCCTACAATGAGCAGTACTTC. Translating it yields CASALASPYNEQYF.

This clonotype was detected only a few times. The J gene is TRBJ1-1, the V gene TRBV4-1; weak D call: TRBD1 (6 bases). This CDR3 contains 14 residues. The germline gives CDR1 MGHRA, CDR2 YSYEKL. Trimming cost V 2 bases and J 3 bases, with 10 bases left between them. CDR3 amino acids: CASSQRGGDTEAFF. As DNA, the CDR3 is TGCGCCAGCAGCCAACGAGGGGGGGACACTGAAGCTTTCTTT.

The chain is built from TRBV4-2 and TRBJ2-7; D may be TRBD2 (5 bases). The CDR3 length is 15 residues. The V gene's germline CDR1 is LGHNA and CDR2 YNFKEQ. Trimming took 0 bases from V and 7 from J, leaving 16 bases between them. The CDR3 DNA reads as TGTGCCAGCAGCCAAGAAATCGGGCCACCGGGGGAGCAGTACTTC. The encoded protein is CASSQEIGPPGEQYF.

This chain links TRBV15 with TRBJ2-2, with D uncertain. Trimming cost V 0 bases and J 3 bases, with 5 bases left between them. Germline CDR1 LNHNV, CDR2 YYDKDF (reference sequence). This CDR3 is 14 amino acids long. The CDR3, as DNA: TGTGCCACCAGCAGAGATTCGTACACCGGGGAGCTGTTTTTT. Translating gives CATSRDSYTGELFF.

This clonotype has a handful of counts. This chain links TRBV20-1 with TRBJ1-2, with 9 bases matching TRBD1. Germline V lookup: CDR1 DFQATT, CDR2 SNEGSKA (reference sequence). J was trimmed by 4 bases and V by 2 bases; bases with no gene match: 5. This CDR3 has 14 residues. The CDR3 region has the DNA TGCAGTGCTAGAAGGGACAGGGACGCCTATGGCTACACCTTC. Protein product: CSARRDRDAYGYTF.

This clonotype has at least ten counts. The J gene is TRBJ1-2, the V gene TRBV10-3; 7 bases map to TRBD1. The ends lost 6 bases at V and 4 bases at J; junction bases unmatched: 8. CDR1 and CDR2 (germline): ENHRY, SYGVKD. CDR3 length: 14 amino acids. This CDR3 is CAISPRDSFYGYTF. The CDR3 nucleotides are TGTGCCATCAGCCCCCGGGACAGTTTCTATGGCTACACCTTC.

This clonotype has only a few counts. This sequence joins TRBV2 and TRBJ2-5, with 8 bases matching TRBD1. With V trimmed by 7 bases and J by 4 bases, 2 bases remained unmatched. Germline assignment: CDR1 SNHLY and CDR2 FYNNEI. The CDR3 has 12 residues. The CDR3 coding sequence is TGTGCCAGCAATGGACAGGGAGAGACCCAGTACTTC. This gives the protein CASNGQGETQYF.

A few counts support this clonotype. This chain links TRBV20-1 with TRBJ2-3; D is possibly TRBD2 (6 bases). This CDR3 comprises 16 residues. Germline V gene data show CDR1 as DFQATT and CDR2 as SNEGSKA (reference sequence). Trimming removed 3 bases from V and 3 bases from J, with 19 bases in between. Here the CDR3 reads CSARGLRERRTDTQYF. In DNA form, the CDR3 reads TGCAGTGCTAGGGGACTGAGGGAACGAAGAACAGATACGCAGTATTTT.

The genes are TRBV5-6 and TRBJ2-3; TRBD1 might be the D (6 bases). The V gene lost 2 bases and the J gene lost 5 bases, with 15 bases spanning the gap. The CDR3 spans 15 residues. In germline, CDR1 is SGHDT, CDR2 YYEEEE. Here the CDR3 reads CASSFVQGPGDTQYF. The DNA of the CDR3 is TGTGCCAGCAGCTTCGTGCAGGGGCCGGGAGATACGCAGTATTTT.

The genes are TRBV7-9 and TRBJ1-2, with D unclear. The CDR3 loop spans 15 amino acids. The V gene's germline CDR1 is SEHNR and CDR2 FQNEAQ (reference sequence). Trimming pared 5 bases from V and 11 bases from J, leaving 24 bases between. The CDR3 nucleotides are TGTGCCAGCAGCCCCCCCTCGAGTGTTGGTCGAGGGTACACCTTC. It specifies CASSPPSSVGRGYTF.

This clonotype was recorded a few times. The chain is built from TRBV5-1 and TRBJ2-3, with 8 bases aligning to TRBD2. Trimming removed 4 bases from V and 3 bases from J; junction bases left unmatched: 7. Germline V gene sequence: CDR1 SGHRS, CDR2 YFSETQ. The CDR3 consists of 15 residues. DNA for the CDR3: TGCGCCAGCAGCATTTTAGCGGGGCATACAGATACGCAGTATTTT. Residues: CASSILAGHTDTQYF.

This chain links TRBV6-5 with TRBJ2-4, with 10 bases identical to TRBD1. V was clipped by 3 bases and J by 7 bases; unmatched bases: 3. In germline, CDR1 is MNHEY, CDR2 SVGAGI. The CDR3 length is 14 residues. The CDR3 reads CASSYDRGPNIQYF. Here the CDR3 DNA reads TGTGCCAGCAGTTATGACAGGGGGCCGAACATTCAGTACTTC.

V is TRBV14 and J is TRBJ1-4, with TRBD1 matching 9 bases. Germline V gene lookup returns CDR1 SGHDN and CDR2 FVKESK. The length of the CDR3 is 16 residues. Trimming at V came to 3 bases and at J to 4 bases, leaving 6 bases not matched to a gene. CDR3: CASSHHPGQGNEKLFF. DNA of the CDR3: TGTGCCAGCAGCCACCACCCGGGACAGGGTAATGAAAAACTGTTTTTT. Together with reference TRBV14 and TRBJ1-4, the CDR3 gives the full variable domain: EAGVTQFPSHSVIEKGQTVTLRCDPISGHDNLYWYRRVMGKEIKFLLHFVKESKQDESGMPNNRFLAERTGGTYSTLKVQPAELEDSGVYFCASSHHPGQGNEKLFFGSGTQLSVL.

The V gene is TRBV6-1, the J gene TRBJ2-7; D remains ambiguous. The CDR3 extends over 17 amino acids. Germline V gives CDR1 MNHNS, CDR2 SASEGT. Trimming removed 5 bases from V and 5 bases from J, with 25 bases in between. CDR3 loop: CASSKAPLDPYKHEQYF. CDR3 sequence (DNA): TGTGCCAGCAGTAAGGCCCCCCTGGACCCCTATAAGCACGAGCAGTACTTC.

The chain couples TRBV20-1 to TRBJ2-7; a possible D gene is TRBD1 (6 bases). The CDR3 is 14 residues long. Between the trimmed V and J ends, which lost 6 bases and 4 bases, there was a span of 19 bases. CDR1 and CDR2 from the germline V gene are DFQATT and SNEGSKA (reference sequence). CDR3 residues: CSAPSRGDVYEQYF. Written as DNA, the CDR3 is TGCAGTGCCCCAAGCAGGGGAGATGTTTACGAGCAGTACTTC.

This clonotype showed up many times. The chain joins TRBV12-3 or TRBV12-4 to TRBJ2-4; 7 positions agree with TRBD1. V lost 7 bases and J lost 9; bases outside the gene matches: 9. The CDR3 totals 13 residues. The CDR3 loop is CASTTIQGSIQYF. The CDR3 bases are TGTGCCAGCACCACCATACAGGGGAGCATTCAGTACTTC.

In this sample, this clonotype turned up a few times. The chain is built from TRBV3-1 and TRBJ2-1; D uncertain. Germline CDR1 is LGHDT and CDR2 is YNNKEL (reference sequence). V was shortened by 2 bases and J by 6 bases, with 17 bases between the two germline ends. The CDR3 has 16 residues. CDR3 in amino acids: CASSQIWAASINEQFF. The CDR3 region has the DNA TGTGCCAGCAGCCAAATTTGGGCTGCCTCGATCAATGAGCAGTTCTTC.

V gene TRBV6-4 combines with J gene TRBJ2-1; D not certain. The CDR3 is made up of 13 amino acids. V lost 6 bases and J lost 8, with 14 bases in between. The germline V gene encodes CDR1 MRHNA and CDR2 SNTAGT. CDR3 in amino acids: CASSRVDSYEQFF. Written as DNA, the CDR3 is TGTGCCAGCAGCCGGGTTGATTCCTATGAGCAGTTCTTC.

This chain joins TRBV5-1 and TRBJ1-6, with D uncertain. Trimming left V 3 bases short and J 7 bases short, with 11 bases between. This CDR3 region has 14 residues. Germline assignment: CDR1 SGHRS and CDR2 YFSETQ. As DNA, the CDR3 is TGCGCCAGCAGCTGGTCGACACGGAATTCACCCCTCCACTTT. This encodes CASSWSTRNSPLHF. Full variable domain (rest looked up from reference TRBV5-1 and TRBJ1-6): KAGVTQTPRYLIKTRGQQVTLSCSPISGHRSVSWYQQTPGQGLQFLFEYFSETQRNKGNFPGRFSGRQFSNSRSEMNVSTLELGDSALYLCASSWSTRNSPLHFGNGTRLTVT.

The V gene is TRBV29-1, the J gene TRBJ2-1; 8 nucleotides agree with TRBD2. Germline CDR1 SQVTM, CDR2 ANQGSEA. The trim removed 7 bases at V and 9 bases at J, leaving 11 bases unmatched. CDR3 length equals 13 residues. DNA for the CDR3: TGCAGCGCCGACCCCGGACTAGCCGGTGAGCAGTTCTTC. Protein sequence: CSADPGLAGEQFF.

As to this clonotype: This sequence may be a read error, since a much larger clone differs from it by one base. The gene calls are TRBV29-1 and TRBJ2-7; D possibly matches TRBD1 or TRBD2 (5 bases each). V gave up 5 bases and J gave up 2 bases, with 10 bases separating them. Germline lookup yields CDR1 SQVTM and CDR2 ANQGSEA. The CDR3 totals 12 residues. The CDR3 bases are TGCAGCGTTTTGGGACCAACCTACGAGCAGTACTTC. It encodes CSVLGPTYEQYF.

The chain has TRBV20-1 and TRBJ2-1; no clear D. Deletions cut 1 base from V and 0 bases from J, with 13 bases between. Germline CDR1 and CDR2: DFQATT and SNEGSKA (reference sequence). The CDR3 runs 16 residues. The CDR3 nucleotides read TGCAGTGCTAGAGGAGGCCGAGACAACTCCTACAATGAGCAGTTCTTC. This gives the protein CSARGGRDNSYNEQFF.

This clonotype turned up a few times. J is TRBJ2-1 and V is TRBV6-6, with a weak D call TRBD2 (5 bases). Per the germline V gene, CDR1 is MNHNY and CDR2 is SVGAGI (reference sequence). The CDR3 runs to 15 residues. Trimming removed 2 bases from V and 9 bases from J, with 17 bases in between. The CDR3 bases are TGTGCCAGCAGTTACAAGCGGCAACCCAGTGGTGAGCAGTTCTTC. Residues: CASSYKRQPSGEQFF.

The rearrangement links TRBV6-1 to TRBJ2-4; D possibly uses TRBD1 or TRBD2 (6 bases each). The end of the DNA fits TRBJ2-7 better, so the J call may be wrong. The CDR3 contains 15 residues. Germline CDR1 and CDR2: MNHNS and SASEGT. The CDR3 loop is CASSSRRDGGFEQYF. The CDR3 coding sequence is TGTGCCAGCAGTTCCAGGAGGGATGGGGGCTTCGAGCAGTACTTC.

This chain links TRBV7-2 with TRBJ2-5; 9 bases match TRBD1. The DNA matches TRBJ2-7 better at its end, which makes the J call doubtful. CDR1 and CDR2 (germline): SGHTA, FQGNSA. The CDR3 has 14 residues. The CDR3 sequence: CASSSRDRASEQYF. In DNA form, the CDR3 reads TGTGCCAGCAGCTCTCGGGACAGGGCTTCCGAGCAGTACTTC.